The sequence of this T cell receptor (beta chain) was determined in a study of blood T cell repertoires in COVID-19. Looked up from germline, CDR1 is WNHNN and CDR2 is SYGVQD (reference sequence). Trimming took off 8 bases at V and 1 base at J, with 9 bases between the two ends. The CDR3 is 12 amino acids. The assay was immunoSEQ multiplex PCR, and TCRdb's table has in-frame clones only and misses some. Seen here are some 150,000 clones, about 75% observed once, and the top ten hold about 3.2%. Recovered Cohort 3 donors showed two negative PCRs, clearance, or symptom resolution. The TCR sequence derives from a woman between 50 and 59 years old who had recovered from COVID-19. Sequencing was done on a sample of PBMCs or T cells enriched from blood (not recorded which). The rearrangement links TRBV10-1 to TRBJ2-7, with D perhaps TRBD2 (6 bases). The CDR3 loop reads CASGDWSYEQYF. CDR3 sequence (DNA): TGCGCCAGCGGGGACTGGTCCTACGAGCAGTACTTC.